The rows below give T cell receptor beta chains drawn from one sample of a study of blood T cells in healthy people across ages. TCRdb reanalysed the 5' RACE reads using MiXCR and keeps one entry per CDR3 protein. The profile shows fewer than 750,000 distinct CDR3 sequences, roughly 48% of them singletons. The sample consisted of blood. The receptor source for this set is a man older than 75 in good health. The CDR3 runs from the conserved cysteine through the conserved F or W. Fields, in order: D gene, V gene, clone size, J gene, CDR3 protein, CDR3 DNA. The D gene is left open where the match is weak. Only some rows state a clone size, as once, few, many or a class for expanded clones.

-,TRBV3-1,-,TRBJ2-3,CASSQDRGIDTQYF,TGTGCCAGCAGCCAAGATCGGGGGATAGATACGCAGTATTTT
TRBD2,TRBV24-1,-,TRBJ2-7,CAPRRTILAGGAEQYF,TGTGCCCCGAGACGGACCATACTAGCGGGAGGCGCGGAGCAGTACTTC
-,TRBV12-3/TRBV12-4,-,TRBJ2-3,CASSWTDTQYF,TGTGCCAGCTCTTGGACAGATACGCAGTATTTT
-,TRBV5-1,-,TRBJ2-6,CASSSIRDGVNSGANVLTF,TGCGCCAGCAGCTCGATCCGGGACGGCGTCAACTCTGGGGCCAACGTCCTGACTTTC
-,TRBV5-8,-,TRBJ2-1,CASSFLSNEQFF,TGTGCCAGCAGCTTCCTAAGCAATGAGCAGTTCTTC
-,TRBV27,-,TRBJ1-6,CASSLSASYNSPLHF,TGTGCCAGCAGCTTGTCAGCCTCCTATAATTCACCCCTCCACTTT
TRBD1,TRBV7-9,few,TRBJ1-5,CASSSGRGTGALNQPQHF,TGTGCCAGCAGCTCCGGGCGGGGGACAGGGGCACTAAATCAGCCCCAGCATTTT
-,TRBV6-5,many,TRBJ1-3,CASSYSAAAGNTIYF,TGTGCCAGCAGTTACTCCGCGGCAGCTGGAAACACCATATATTTT
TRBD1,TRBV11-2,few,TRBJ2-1,CASSSGGYEQFF,TGTGCCAGCAGCTCAGGGGGCTATGAGCAGTTCTTC
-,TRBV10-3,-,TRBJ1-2,CAISESTVYGYTF,TGTGCCATCAGTGAGTCTACAGTCTATGGCTACACCTTC
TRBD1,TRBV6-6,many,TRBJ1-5,CASSSAHRGNNQPQHF,TGTGCCAGCAGTTCTGCCCACAGGGGGAACAATCAGCCCCAGCATTTT
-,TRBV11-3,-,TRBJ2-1,CASSLDFGGIYNEQFF,TGTGCCAGCAGCTTAGATTTCGGGGGTATATACAATGAGCAGTTCTTC
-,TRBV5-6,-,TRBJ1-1,CASSGFARATEAFF,TGTGCCAGCAGTGGTTTTGCCAGGGCGACTGAAGCTTTCTTT
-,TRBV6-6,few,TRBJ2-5,CASSYPTVGRRVEQYF,TGTGCCAGCAGTTACCCGACTGTCGGCCGCAGGGTTGAGCAGTACTTC
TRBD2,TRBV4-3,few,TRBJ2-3,CASSQDSRTSGGDTQYF,TGCGCCAGCAGCCAAGATTCCCGTACTAGCGGGGGGGATACGCAGTATTTT
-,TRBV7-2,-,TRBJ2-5,CASSYGDRAETQYF,TGTGCCAGCAGCTATGGCGATAGGGCGGAGACCCAGTACTTC
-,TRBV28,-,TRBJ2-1,CASSPIQGYRNEQFF,TGTGCCAGCAGTCCCATCCAGGGTTACCGCAATGAGCAGTTCTTC
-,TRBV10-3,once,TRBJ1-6,CAISAGISYNSPLHF,TGTGCCATCAGTGCAGGGATCTCCTATAATTCACCCCTCCACTTT
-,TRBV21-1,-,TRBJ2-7,CASSKWETYEQYF,TGTGCCAGCAGCAAATGGGAAACCTACGAGCAGTACTTC
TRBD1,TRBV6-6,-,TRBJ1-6,CASSYTPGQGIRSPLHF,TGTGCCAGCAGTTACACACCGGGACAGGGGATTAGATCACCCCTCCACTTT
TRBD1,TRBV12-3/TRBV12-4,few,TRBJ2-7,CASNRQGVGQYF,TGTGCCAGCAATCGACAGGGAGTAGGGCAGTACTTC
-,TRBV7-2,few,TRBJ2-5,CASSLNGRQETQYF,TGTGCCAGCAGCTTGAACGGAAGACAAGAGACCCAGTACTTC
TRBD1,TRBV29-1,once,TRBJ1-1,CSARDSDTEAFF,TGCAGCGCCAGGGACAGTGACACTGAAGCTTTCTTT
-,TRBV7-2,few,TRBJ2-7,CASSYQGGHEQYF,TGTGCCAGCAGTTATCAGGGTGGCCACGAGCAGTACTTC
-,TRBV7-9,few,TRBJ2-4,CASSLVGDVAKNIQYF,TGTGCCAGCAGCTTAGTCGGCGACGTAGCCAAAAACATTCAGTACTTC
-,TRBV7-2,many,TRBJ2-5,CASSLGSLQETQYF,TGTGCCAGCAGCTTAGGTTCCCTCCAAGAGACCCAGTACTTC